This entry features one TCR beta chain sequence. Its antigen remains unidentified. Germline loops: CDR1 MNHNY, CDR2 SVGAGI (reference sequence). CDR3 length: 12 amino acids. V lost 7 bases, J lost 4 bases, and 11 bases lay in between. Assay: immunoSEQ multiplex PCR; the TCRdb copy retains only in-frame clones and omits some. The sample includes millions of clones, 85% to 95% of them seen just once. The data belong to a study of shared clonotypes between healthy human individuals. For the study at large: Three plates each covered CD4 naive and memory; CD8 naive two, CD8 memory one. Overall study findings and caveats: Among four donors, approximately 5.4% of naive CD4 clonotypes were found in common. Blood alone was sampled, and tissue repertoires likely differ. Lower generation probabilities were found for non-shared clonotypes than for those shared by all four donors.

Sequenced sample: naive CD4+ T cells sorted from blood. Sample subset: CD45RA+ positively selected. The chain carries TRBV6-6 and TRBJ2-7, with D perhaps matching TRBD1 (6 bases). This TCR derives from a man aged 18 to 30 in good health. The CDR3 reads CASTGQLYEQYF. The CDR3 coding sequence is TGTGCCAGCACTGGACAGTTATACGAGCAGTACTTC.